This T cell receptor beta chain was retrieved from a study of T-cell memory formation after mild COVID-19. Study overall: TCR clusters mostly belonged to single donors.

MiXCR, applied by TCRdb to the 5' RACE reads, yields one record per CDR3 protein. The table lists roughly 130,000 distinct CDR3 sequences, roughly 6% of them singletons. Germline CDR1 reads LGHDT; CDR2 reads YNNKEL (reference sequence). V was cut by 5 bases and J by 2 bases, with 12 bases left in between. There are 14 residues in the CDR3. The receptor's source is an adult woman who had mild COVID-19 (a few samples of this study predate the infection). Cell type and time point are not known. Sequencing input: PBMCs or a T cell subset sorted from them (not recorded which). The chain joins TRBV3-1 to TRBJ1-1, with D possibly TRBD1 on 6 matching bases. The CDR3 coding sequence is TGTGCCAGCAGCGTGGGACACGAAAACACTGAAGCTTTCTTT. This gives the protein CASSVGHENTEAFF. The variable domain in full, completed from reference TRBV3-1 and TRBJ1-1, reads DTAVSQTPKYLVTQMGNDKSIKCEQNLGHDTMYWYKQDSKKFLKIMFSYNNKELIINETVPNRFSPKSPDKAHLNLHINSLELGDSAVYFCASSVGHENTEAFFGQGTRLTVV.